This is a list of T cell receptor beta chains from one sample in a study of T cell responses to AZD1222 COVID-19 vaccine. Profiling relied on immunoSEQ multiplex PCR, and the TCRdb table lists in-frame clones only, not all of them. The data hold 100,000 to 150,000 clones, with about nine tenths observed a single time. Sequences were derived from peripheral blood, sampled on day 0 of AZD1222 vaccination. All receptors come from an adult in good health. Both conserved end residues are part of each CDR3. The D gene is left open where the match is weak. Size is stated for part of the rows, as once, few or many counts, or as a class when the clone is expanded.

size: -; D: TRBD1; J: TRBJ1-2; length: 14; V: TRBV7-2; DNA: TGTGCCAGCAGCGCAGACAGGGGTGAAAGAAGCTACACCTTC; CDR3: CASSADRGERSYTF
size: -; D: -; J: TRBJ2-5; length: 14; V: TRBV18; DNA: TGTGCCAGCTCAACCCAGGACGGATCAGAGACCCAGTACTTC; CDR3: CASSTQDGSETQYF
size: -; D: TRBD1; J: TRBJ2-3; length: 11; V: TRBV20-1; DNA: TGCAGTGCGGAACAGGGGGATACGCAGTATTTT; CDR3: CSAEQGDTQYF
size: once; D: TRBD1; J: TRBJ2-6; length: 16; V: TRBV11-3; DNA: TGTGCCAGCAGCCGCAAGACAGGGGTAGGGGCCAACGTCCTGACTTTC; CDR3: CASSRKTGVGANVLTF
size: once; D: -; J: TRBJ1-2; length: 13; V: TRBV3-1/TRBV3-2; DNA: TGTGCCAGCAGCCAAGAGGGTCGGAGGGGCTACACCTTC; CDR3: CASSQEGRRGYTF
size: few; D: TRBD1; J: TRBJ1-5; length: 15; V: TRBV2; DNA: TGTGCCAGCAGCGGAGAAACCACAGGGGGCCAGCCCCAGCATTTT; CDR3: CASSGETTGGQPQHF
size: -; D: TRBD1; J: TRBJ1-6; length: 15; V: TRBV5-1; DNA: TGCGCCAGCAGCTCTTCCACAGGGGGCTATTCACCCCTCCACTTT; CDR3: CASSSSTGGYSPLHF
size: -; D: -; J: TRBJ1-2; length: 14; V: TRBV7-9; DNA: TGTGCCAGCAGCTGGGAGGGCTCCAACTATGGCTACACCTTC; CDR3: CASSWEGSNYGYTF
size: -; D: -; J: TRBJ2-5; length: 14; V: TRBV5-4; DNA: TGTGCCAGCAGCTTGGTGACCCAACAAGAGACCCAGTACTTC; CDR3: CASSLVTQQETQYF
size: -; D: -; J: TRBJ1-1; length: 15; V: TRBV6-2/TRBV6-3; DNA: TGTGCCAGCAGTTACAAGTGGGGGGCGCTCACTGAAGCTTTCTTT; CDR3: CASSYKWGALTEAFF
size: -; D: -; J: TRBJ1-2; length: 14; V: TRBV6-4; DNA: TGTGCCAGCAGGCCTTCCGGGGGGGGCTATGGCTACACCTTC; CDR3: CASRPSGGGYGYTF
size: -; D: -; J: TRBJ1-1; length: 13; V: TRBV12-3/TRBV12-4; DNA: TGTGCCAGCCTCAGTGGGGGGAACACTGAAGCTTTCTTT; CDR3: CASLSGGNTEAFF
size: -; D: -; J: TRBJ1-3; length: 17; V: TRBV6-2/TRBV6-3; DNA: TGTGCCAGCAGTTACTCCCCTGACGGATTCTCTGGAAACACCATATATTTT; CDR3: CASSYSPDGFSGNTIYF
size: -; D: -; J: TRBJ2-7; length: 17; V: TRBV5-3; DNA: TGTGCCAGAAGCTTGGAGCGTTTCAGGGCCCTTTCCTACGAGCAGTACTTC; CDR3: CARSLERFRALSYEQYF
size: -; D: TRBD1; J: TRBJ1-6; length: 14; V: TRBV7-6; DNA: TGTGCCAGCAGCCTAGGGACAGCAAATTCACCCCTCCACTTT; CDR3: CASSLGTANSPLHF
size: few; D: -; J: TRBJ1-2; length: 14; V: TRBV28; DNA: TGTGCCTATAAAAGGGCAGGTTCGAACTATGGCTACACCTTC; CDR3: CAYKRAGSNYGYTF
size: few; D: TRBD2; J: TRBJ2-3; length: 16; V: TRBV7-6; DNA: TGTGCCAGCAGCTTGGAAGCGGGGGGTCGAGTAGATACGCAGTATTTT; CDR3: CASSLEAGGRVDTQYF
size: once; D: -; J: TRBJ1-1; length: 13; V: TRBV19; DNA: TGTGCCAGTAGTATACTCATGAACACTGAAGCTTTCTTT; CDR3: CASSILMNTEAFF
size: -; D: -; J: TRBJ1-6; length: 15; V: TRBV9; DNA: TGCCACAAACAAACCCGGGACGGATATAATTCACCCCTCCACTTT; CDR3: CHKQTRDGYNSPLHF
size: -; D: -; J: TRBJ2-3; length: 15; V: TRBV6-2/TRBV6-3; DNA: TGTGCCAGCAGTTACTATCGGACTAGCACAGATACGCAGTATTTT; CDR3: CASSYYRTSTDTQYF
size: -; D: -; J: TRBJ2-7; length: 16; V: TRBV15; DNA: TGTGCCACCAGCGCGCCATCCTCGGTACGTTCCTACGAGCAGTACTTC; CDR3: CATSAPSSVRSYEQYF
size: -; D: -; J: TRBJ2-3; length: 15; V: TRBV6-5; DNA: TGTGCCAGCAAGGCCGGCGCGGGGACCACAGATACGCAGTATTTT; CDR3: CASKAGAGTTDTQYF